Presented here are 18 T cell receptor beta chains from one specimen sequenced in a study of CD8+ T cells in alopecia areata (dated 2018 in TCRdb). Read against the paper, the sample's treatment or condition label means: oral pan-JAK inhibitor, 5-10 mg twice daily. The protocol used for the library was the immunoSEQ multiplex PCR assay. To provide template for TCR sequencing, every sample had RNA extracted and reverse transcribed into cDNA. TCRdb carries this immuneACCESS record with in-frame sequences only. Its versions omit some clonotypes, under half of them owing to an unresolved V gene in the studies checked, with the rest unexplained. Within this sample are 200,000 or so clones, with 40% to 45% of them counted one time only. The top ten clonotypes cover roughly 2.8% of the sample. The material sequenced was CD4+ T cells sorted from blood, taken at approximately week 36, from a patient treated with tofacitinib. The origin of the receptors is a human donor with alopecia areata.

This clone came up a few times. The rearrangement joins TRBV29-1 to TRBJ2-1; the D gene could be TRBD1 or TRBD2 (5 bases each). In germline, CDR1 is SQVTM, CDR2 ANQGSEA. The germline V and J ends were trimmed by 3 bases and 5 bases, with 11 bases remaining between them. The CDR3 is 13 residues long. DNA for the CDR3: TGCAGCGTTGAGTGGGGGAAAGACAATGAGCAGTTCTTC. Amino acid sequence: CSVEWGKDNEQFF.

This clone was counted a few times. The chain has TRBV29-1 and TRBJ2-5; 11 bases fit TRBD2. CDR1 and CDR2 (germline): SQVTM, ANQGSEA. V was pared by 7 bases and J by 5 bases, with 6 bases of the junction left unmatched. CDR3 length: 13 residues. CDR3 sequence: CSGDGLAGETQYF. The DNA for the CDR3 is TGCAGCGGGGATGGACTAGCGGGCGAGACCCAGTACTTC.

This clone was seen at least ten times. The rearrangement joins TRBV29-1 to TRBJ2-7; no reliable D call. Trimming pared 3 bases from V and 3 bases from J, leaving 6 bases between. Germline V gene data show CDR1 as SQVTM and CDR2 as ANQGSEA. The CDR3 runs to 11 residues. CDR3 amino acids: CSVDYNYEQYF. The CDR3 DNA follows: TGCAGCGTTGATTATAACTACGAGCAGTACTTC.

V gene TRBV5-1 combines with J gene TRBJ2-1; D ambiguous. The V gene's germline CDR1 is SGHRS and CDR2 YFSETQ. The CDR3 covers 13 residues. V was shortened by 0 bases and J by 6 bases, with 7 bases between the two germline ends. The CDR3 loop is CASSLGTVNEQFF. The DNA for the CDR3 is TGCGCCAGCAGCTTGGGTACTGTCAATGAGCAGTTCTTC.

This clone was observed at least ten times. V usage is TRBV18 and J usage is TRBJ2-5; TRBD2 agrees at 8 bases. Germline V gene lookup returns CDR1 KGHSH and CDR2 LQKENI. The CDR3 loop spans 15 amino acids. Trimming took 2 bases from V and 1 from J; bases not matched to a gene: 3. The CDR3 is CASSPGAGAQETQYF. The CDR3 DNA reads TGTGCCAGCTCACCAGGAGCGGGAGCCCAAGAGACCCAGTACTTC.

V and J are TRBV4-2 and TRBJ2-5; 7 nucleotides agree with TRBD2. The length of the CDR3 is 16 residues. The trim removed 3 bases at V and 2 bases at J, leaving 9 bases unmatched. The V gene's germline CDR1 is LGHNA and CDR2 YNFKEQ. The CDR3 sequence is CASSQSPAGAQETQYF. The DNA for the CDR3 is TGTGCCAGCAGCCAGTCCCCTGCGGGAGCACAAGAGACCCAGTACTTC.

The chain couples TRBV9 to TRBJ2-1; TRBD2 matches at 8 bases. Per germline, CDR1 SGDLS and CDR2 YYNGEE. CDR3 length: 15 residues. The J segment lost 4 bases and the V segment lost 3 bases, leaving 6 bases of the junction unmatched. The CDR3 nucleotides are TGTGCCAGCAGCGGCAGCGGGAGCACGTACAATGAGCAGTTCTTC. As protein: CASSGSGSTYNEQFF.

The CDR3: CSVGVANTDTQYF. The CDR3 region has the DNA TGCAGCGTTGGTGTAGCGAACACAGATACGCAGTATTTT. The V gene is TRBV29-1, the J gene TRBJ2-3; possible D gene TRBD2, 5 bases. The CDR3 extends over 13 amino acids. The V and J ends lost 4 bases and 2 bases respectively, with 10 bases between them. CDR1 and CDR2 from the germline V gene are SQVTM and ANQGSEA.

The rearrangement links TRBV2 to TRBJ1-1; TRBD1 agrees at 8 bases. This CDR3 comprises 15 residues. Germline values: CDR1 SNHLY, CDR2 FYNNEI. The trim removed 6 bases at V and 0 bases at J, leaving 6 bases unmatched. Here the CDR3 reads CASRETGAMNTEAFF. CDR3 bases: TGTGCCAGCAGAGAGACAGGGGCGATGAACACTGAAGCTTTCTTT.

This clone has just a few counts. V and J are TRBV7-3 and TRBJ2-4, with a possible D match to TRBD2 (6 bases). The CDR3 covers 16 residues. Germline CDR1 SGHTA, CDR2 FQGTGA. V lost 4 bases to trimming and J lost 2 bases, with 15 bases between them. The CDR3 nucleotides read TGTGCCAGCAGCTCCGGACCAGGCGGGACCAAAAACATTCAGTACTTC. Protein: CASSSGPGGTKNIQYF.

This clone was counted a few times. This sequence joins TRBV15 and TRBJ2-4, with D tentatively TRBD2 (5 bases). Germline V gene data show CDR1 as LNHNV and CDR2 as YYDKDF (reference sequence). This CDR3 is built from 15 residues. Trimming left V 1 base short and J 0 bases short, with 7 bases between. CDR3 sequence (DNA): TGTGCCACCAGCAGAGCGGGATCAGCCAAAAACATTCAGTACTTC. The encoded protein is CATSRAGSAKNIQYF.

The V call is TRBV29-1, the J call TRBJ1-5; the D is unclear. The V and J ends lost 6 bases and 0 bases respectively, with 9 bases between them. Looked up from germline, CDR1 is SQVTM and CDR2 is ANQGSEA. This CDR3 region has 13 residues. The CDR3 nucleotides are TGCAGCGTCCTATGGAATAGCAATCAGCCCCAGCATTTT. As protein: CSVLWNSNQPQHF.

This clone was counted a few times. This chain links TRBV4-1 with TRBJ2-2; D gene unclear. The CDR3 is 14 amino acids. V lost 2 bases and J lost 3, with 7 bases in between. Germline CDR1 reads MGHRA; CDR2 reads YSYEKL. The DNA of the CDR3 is TGCGCCAGCAGCCAACCCACATACACCGGGGAGCTGTTTTTT. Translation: CASSQPTYTGELFF.

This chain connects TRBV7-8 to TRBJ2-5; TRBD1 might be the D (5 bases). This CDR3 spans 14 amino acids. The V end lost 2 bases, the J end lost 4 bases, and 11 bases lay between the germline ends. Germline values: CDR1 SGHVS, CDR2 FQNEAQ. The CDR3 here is CASSLTPRAETQYF. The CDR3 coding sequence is TGTGCCAGCAGCTTAACTCCCAGGGCAGAGACCCAGTACTTC.

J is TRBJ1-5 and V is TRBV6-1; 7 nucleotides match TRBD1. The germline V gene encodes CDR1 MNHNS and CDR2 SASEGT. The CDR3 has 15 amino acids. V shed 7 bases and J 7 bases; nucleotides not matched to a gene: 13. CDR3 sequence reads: CASTRMTGRGQPQHF. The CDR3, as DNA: TGTGCCAGCACCCGAATGACAGGGCGGGGACAGCCCCAGCATTTT.

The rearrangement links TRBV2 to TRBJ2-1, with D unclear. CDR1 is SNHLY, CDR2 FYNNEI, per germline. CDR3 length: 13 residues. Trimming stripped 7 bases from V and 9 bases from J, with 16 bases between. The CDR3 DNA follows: TGTGCCAGCAACCGGGTCCCTACGGTTGAGCAGTTCTTC. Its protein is CASNRVPTVEQFF.

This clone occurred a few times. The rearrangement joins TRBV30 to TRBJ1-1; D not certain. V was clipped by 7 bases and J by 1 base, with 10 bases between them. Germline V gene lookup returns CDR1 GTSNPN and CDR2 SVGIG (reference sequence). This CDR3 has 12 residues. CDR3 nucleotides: TGTGCCTCCCAAACCAGGAACACTGAAGCTTTCTTT. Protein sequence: CASQTRNTEAFF.

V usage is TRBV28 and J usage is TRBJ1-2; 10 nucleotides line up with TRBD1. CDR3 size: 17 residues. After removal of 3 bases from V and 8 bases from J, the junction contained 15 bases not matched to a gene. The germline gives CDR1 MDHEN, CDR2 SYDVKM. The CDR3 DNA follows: TGTGCCAGCAGTTTCGGACCCCATGACAGGGGGCTAGGAGGCTACACCTTC. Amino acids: CASSFGPHDRGLGGYTF.